Detailed here is one T cell receptor beta chain. The specificity of this receptor is unknown. The read finishes 3 residues shy of the CDR3 end, and the germline J gene is used to complete it. Every participant had a single incident cervical HPV16 infection, and women with prevalent HPV16 infections were excluded. Cervical HPV DNA was detected by MY09/MY11 PCR and genotyped by dot-blot hybridization. Roughly 15 mL of heparinized blood were centrifuged, and the buffy coat was split into aliquots, frozen at -30 degrees C, and then kept at -80 degrees C. Genomic DNA was extracted from buffy coat specimens using QIAGEN kits. The entry originates in a study of T cells in women clearing cervical HPV infection listed by TCRdb under 2018. Study-wide context: Cases were about two dozen women with histologically confirmed HPV16-related CIN3 or worse, including a couple of invasive cancers. Controls were 25 women whose single incident HPV16 infection cleared within 12 months without precancer or cancer developing. Blood from cases was drawn at the visit where the lesion was first identified, while blood from controls was drawn once the infection was no longer detected. Among cases, blood sampling came a median of 149 days after lesion detection, with an interquartile range of roughly 80 to 220 days. HLA typing was available for only a few women, so HLA type could not be excluded as a confounder. The exploratory proof-of-principle case-control study was nested within the Guanacaste HPV Natural History Study in Costa Rica and compared TCR repertoires across cervical HPV16 outcomes. Cases were matched to controls by age within five years and by the year the sample was collected. Cases had a median age of about 34 years and controls had a median age of 38, with no significant differences in baseline characteristics. In the parent cohort, about 10,000 women aged 18 or older were enrolled in Guanacaste, Costa Rica, during about 1993 to 1994 and then followed for approximately 7 years. As quality controls, five blinded duplicates were added to each group, bringing the total to 60 or so samples made up of roughly 50 participants and about ten replicates.

Study-wide findings and limitations: The cross-sectional design could not show whether associations preceded infection or resulted from it; effector/memory subsets and HPV-specific T cells were not isolated. Because the number of T cells in each sample was unknown, differences in richness could reflect differing T-cell content rather than repertoire biology. TCR repertoire richness was significantly higher in CIN3+ cases than in controls across sequencing depths, while evenness did not differ. Cases had lower TRBV6-7 relative abundance than controls (about 0.1% versus 0.15%; Bonferroni P = 0.0008). Cases were distinguished from controls with an estimated AUC of approximately 0.8 by random forest classifiers combining richness and V gene abundances.

TCR beta CDR3 regions were amplified by multiplex PCR from an average of about 1,300 ng genomic DNA per sample using the immunoSEQ assay. Primer bias was corrected in the assay by using a complete synthetic TCR repertoire to establish an amplification baseline. Amplicons were sequenced on the Illumina platform. In the source study's methods: Sequences were error-corrected by clustering with frequency ratios and a modified nearest-neighbor algorithm and were then analyzed in the immunoSEQ Analyzer with IMGT gene definitions. TCR richness and evenness were averaged over 20 rarefaction repeats at each rarefaction depth, excluding samples with fewer sequences than the depth. Wilcoxon rank sum tests with FDR correction were used to compare relative abundances of V, D and J genes between the groups. For the blinded duplicates, the intraclass correlation was approximately 96% for TCR richness and averaged about 76% across around 66 gene segments. Imported from immuneACCESS, the table was reduced by TCRdb to in-frame sequences with V and J called. These copies leave out some clones; in studies compared against another copy, an unresolved V gene accounts for under half, and the cause of the remainder is not known. The V and J calls and clone size come from that table; D and trimming were worked out from the DNA. The table for this sample shows under 50,000 clones. Less than 8% of the sample is held by the ten biggest clonotypes.

From V the trimming removes 0 bases and from J it removes 6 bases, while the gene matches leave 11 bases of the junction unaccounted for. Its CDR3 holds 15 amino acids, cysteine through phenylalanine. The CDR3 was read in part: 36 bases, with the frame set at base 1. Sequences DFQATT (CDR1) and SNEGSKA (CDR2) are obtained from the germline V gene (reference sequence). The sequenced sample was blood buffy coat. This receptor was obtained from a woman aged 18 to 69 with a cervical HPV16 infection that either progressed to CIN3+ or cleared (not recorded which). The V and J segments used are TRBV20-1 and TRBJ2-7, with 7 middle bases fitting TRBD2. CDR3 loop: CSARDEAGREGEQYF. The sequenced part of the CDR3 DNA is TGCAGTGCTAGAGATGAAGCAGGCAGGGAGGGCGAG.